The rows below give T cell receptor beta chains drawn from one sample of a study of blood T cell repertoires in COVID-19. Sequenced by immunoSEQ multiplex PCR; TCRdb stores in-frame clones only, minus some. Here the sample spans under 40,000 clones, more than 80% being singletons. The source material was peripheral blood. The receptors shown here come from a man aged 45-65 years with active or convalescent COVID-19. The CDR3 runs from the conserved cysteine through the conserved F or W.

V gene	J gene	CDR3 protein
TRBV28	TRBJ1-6	CASSPTGTGHSPLHF
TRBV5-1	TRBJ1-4	CASSLNTGLDEKLFF
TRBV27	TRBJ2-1	CASRGLAGNEQFF
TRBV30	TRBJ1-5	CAWSVGGQGNQPQHF
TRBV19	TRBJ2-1	CASSIAFGQRGNEQFF
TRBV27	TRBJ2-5	CASSFRAGALETQYF
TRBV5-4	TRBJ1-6	CASSSYRARNSPLHF
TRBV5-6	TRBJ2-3	CASSREDTQYF
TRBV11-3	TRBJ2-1	CASSLTDRDEQFF
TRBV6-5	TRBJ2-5	CASSYISGGETQYF
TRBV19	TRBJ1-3	CASSIYRVSRRNTIYF
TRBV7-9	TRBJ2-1	CASSPLTSAVSYNEQFF
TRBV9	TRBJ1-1	CASSVGQLNTEAFF
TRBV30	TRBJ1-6	CAWSYRGSYNSPLHF
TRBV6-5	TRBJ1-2	CASRVITSYGYTF
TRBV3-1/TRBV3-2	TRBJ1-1	CASSQTGATEAFF
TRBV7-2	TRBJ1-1	CASSLDPEAFF
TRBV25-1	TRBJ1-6	CASSEYVTRSSYNSPLHF
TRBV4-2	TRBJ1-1	CASSQGQGAYEAFF
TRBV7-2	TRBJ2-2	CASSLLGSGGGTGELFF
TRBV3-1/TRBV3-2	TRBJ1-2	CASSQGQGDYGYTF
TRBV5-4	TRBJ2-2	CASSSPEQGPNTGELFF
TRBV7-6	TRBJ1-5	CASSPGPNANQPQHF
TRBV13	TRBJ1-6	CASRTGGNNSPLHF
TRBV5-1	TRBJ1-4	CASSSGQGGEKLFF
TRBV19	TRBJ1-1	CASSRGQNTEAFF
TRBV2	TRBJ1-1	CASLPGTKNTEAFF
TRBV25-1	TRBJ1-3	CASQARQPLGNTIYF
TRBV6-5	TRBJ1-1	CASWIQGSTEAFF
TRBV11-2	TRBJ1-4	CASSSEVDFNEKLFF
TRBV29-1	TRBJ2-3	CSGHLVTGNQADTQYF
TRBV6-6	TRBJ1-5	CASSDRQGNQPQHF
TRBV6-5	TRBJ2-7	CASSYPGGSEQYF
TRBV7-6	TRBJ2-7	CASSSRGGAKAGNEQYF
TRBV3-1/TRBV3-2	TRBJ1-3	CASSHIDRGTGNTIYF
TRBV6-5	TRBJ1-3	CASSYSQGASGNTIYF